This T cell receptor beta chain was captured by sequencing in a study of OX40 agonist ivuxolimab in advanced cancers. As for the study in general: Earlier treatment with anti-PD-1, anti-PD-L1 or anti-CTLA-4 was permitted, and 35% to 40% had received some.

The CDR3 sequence is 14 residues long. V lost 6 bases and J 1 base, leaving 12 bases between the germline ends. Germline lookup yields CDR1 MDHEN and CDR2 SYDVKM. Sequencing was performed with immunoSEQ multiplex PCR; in TCRdb, only in-frame clones are kept and a portion is missing. This repertoire shows approximately 58,000 clones, around nine tenths found once; its top ten account for less than 0.85%. This clonotype originated in an adult with an advanced solid tumor such as melanoma, head and neck, liver or kidney cancer. The rearrangement joins TRBV28 to TRBJ1-1; weak D call: TRBD1 (5 bases). The specimen comprised CD4+ or CD8+ T cells sorted from blood, sampled in a trial of the OX40 agonist ivuxolimab. The CDR3 reads CASRPGGSNTEAFF. For the CDR3, the DNA is TGTGCCAGCAGGCCGGGGGGGTCGAACACTGAAGCTTTCTTT.